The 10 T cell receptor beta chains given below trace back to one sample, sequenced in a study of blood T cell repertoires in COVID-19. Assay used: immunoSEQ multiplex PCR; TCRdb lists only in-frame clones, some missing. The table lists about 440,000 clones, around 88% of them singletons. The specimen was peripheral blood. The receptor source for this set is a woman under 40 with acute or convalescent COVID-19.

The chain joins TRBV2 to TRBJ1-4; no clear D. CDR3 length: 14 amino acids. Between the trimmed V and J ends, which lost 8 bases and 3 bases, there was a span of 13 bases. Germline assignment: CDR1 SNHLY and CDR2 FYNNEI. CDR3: CASRGVSPNEKLFF. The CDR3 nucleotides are TGTGCCAGCCGGGGAGTCTCGCCTAATGAAAAACTGTTTTTT.

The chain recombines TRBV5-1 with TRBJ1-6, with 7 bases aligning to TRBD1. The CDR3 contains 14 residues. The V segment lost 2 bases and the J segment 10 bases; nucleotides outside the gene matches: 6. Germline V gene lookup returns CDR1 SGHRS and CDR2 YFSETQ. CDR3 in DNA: TGCGCCAGCAGCTTCGACAGGGTTGGATCACCCCTCCACTTT. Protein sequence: CASSFDRVGSPLHF. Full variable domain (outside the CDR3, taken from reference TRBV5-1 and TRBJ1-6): KAGVTQTPRYLIKTRGQQVTLSCSPISGHRSVSWYQQTPGQGLQFLFEYFSETQRNKGNFPGRFSGRQFSNSRSEMNVSTLELGDSALYLCASSFDRVGSPLHFGNGTRLTVT.

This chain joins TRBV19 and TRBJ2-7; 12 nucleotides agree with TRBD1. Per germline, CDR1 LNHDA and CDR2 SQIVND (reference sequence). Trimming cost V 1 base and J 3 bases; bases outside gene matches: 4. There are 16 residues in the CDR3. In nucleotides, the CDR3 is TGTGCCAGTAGTATAGTGGGACAGGGGGCGATCTACGAGCAGTACTTC. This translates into CASSIVGQGAIYEQYF.

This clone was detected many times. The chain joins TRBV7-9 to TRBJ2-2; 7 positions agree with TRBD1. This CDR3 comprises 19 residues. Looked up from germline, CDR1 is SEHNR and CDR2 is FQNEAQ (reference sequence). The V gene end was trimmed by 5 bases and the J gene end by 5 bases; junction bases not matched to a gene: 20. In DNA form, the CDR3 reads TGTGCCAGCAGCCACGCGAGAATACAGGGGTGGAGTAGAACCGGGGAGCTGTTTTTT. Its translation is CASSHARIQGWSRTGELFF.

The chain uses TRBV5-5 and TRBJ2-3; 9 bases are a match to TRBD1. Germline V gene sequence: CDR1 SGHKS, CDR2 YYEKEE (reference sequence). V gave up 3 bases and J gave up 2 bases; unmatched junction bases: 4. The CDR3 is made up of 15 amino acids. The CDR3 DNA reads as TGTGCCAGCAGCTACCGGGACAGGGTCACAGATACGCAGTATTTT. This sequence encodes CASSYRDRVTDTQYF. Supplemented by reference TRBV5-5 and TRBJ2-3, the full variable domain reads DAGVTQSPTHLIKTRGQQVTLRCSPISGHKSVSWYQQVLGQGPQFIFQYYEKEERGRGNFPDRFSARQFPNYSSELNVNALLLGDSALYLCASSYRDRVTDTQYFGPGTRLTVL.

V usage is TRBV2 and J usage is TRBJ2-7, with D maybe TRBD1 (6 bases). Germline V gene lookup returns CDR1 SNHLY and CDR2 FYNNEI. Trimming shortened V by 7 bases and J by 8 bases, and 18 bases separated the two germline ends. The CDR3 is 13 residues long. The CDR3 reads CASNPGQTIKQYF. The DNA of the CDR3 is TGTGCCAGCAACCCCGGACAGACTATAAAGCAGTACTTC.

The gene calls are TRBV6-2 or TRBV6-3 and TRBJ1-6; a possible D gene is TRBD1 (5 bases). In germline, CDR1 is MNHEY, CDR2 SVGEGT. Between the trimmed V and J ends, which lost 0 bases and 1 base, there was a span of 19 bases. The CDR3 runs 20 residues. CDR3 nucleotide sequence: TGTGCCAGCAGTTACTCTTGGGACTCAGGGTCAGAGTCCTATAATTCACCCCTCCACTTT. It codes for CASSYSWDSGSESYNSPLHF.

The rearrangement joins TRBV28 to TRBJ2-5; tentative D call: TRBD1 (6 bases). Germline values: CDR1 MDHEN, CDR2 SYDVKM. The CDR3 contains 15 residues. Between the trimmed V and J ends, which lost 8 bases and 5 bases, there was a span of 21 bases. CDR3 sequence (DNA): TGTGCCAGCTCTTCCGGGGCAGGGGAATATGAGACCCAGTACTTC. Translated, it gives CASSSGAGEYETQYF.

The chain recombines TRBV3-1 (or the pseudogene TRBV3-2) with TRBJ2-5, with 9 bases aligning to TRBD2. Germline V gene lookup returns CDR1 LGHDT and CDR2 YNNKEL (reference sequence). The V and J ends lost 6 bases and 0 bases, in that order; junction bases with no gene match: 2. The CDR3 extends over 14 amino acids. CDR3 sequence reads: CASRLAGDQETQYF. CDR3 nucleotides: TGTGCCAGCAGGTTAGCGGGGGACCAAGAGACCCAGTACTTC.

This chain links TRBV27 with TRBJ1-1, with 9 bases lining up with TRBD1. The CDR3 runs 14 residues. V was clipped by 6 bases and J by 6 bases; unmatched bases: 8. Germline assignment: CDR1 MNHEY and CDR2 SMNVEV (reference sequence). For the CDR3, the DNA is TGTGCCAGCAGAAGGGACAGGGAAAGTGCTGAAGCTTTCTTT. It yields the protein CASRRDRESAEAFF.